This is a list of T cell receptor beta chains from one sample in a study of blood T cell repertoires in COVID-19. The table came from immunoSEQ multiplex PCR; TCRdb's copy has only in-frame clones and leaves some out. The sample contains under 250,000 clones, more than 75% of which appear only once. Source material: peripheral blood. These receptors came from a human donor in a cohort sampled during active COVID-19. Each CDR3 is given with its conserved first and last residue. D genes are given only for firm matches. Size is omitted from some rows. Given values are once, few, many or a class for expanded clones.

v_call	cdr3_length	clone_size	d_call	j_call	cdr3_aa	cdr3_nt
TRBV9	14	-	-	TRBJ2-5	CASSVGQQSETQYF	TGTGCCAGCAGCGTCGGACAGCAGAGCGAGACCCAGTACTTC
TRBV19	15	-	TRBD2	TRBJ2-3	CASSMTSGDADTQYF	TGTGCCAGTAGTATGACTAGCGGGGACGCAGATACGCAGTATTTT
TRBV18	17	-	TRBD1	TRBJ1-2	CASSPTGTGVRVDGYTF	TGTGCCAGCTCACCTACCGGGACAGGGGTTCGGGTCGATGGCTACACCTTC
TRBV20-1	11	-	-	TRBJ1-2	CSTTRNYGYTF	TGCAGTACGACACGAAACTATGGCTACACCTTC
TRBV19	15	-	-	TRBJ2-1	CASSIQGNPYNEQFF	TGTGCCAGTAGTATACAGGGGAATCCCTACAATGAGCAGTTCTTC
TRBV28	11	once	TRBD1	TRBJ1-5	CASGGDQPQHF	TGTGCGTCAGGGGGCGATCAGCCCCAGCATTTT
TRBV7-2	15	-	TRBD1	TRBJ1-2	CASSLLGGTGFGYTF	TGTGCCAGCAGCTTGTTGGGGGGGACAGGGTTCGGCTACACCTTC
TRBV7-2	14	-	TRBD1	TRBJ1-2	CASSNRQGAGGYTF	TGTGCCAGCAGCAACCGACAGGGGGCGGGCGGCTACACCTTC
TRBV18	16	-	-	TRBJ1-4	CASSPRSGRTNEKLFF	TGTGCCAGCTCACCACGATCGGGGAGGACTAATGAAAAACTGTTTTTT
TRBV2	14	-	TRBD1	TRBJ1-6	CASLGTQGGSPLHF	TGTGCCAGCCTGGGAACACAGGGGGGTTCACCCCTCCACTTT
TRBV5-1	14	-	TRBD1	TRBJ1-6	CASSLQGARSPLHF	TGCGCCAGCAGCCTACAGGGGGCAAGGTCACCCCTCCACTTT
TRBV5-8	17	-	-	TRBJ2-6	CASSSLGGYSGANVLTF	TGTGCCAGCAGCTCCCTGGGGGGTTACTCTGGGGCCAACGTCCTGACTTTC
TRBV28	13	-	-	TRBJ2-7	CASSFLPVHEQYF	TGTGCCAGCAGTTTTCTCCCAGTCCACGAGCAGTACTTC
TRBV5-6	13	-	TRBD1	TRBJ1-2	CASSATGVRGYTF	TGTGCCAGCAGCGCAACAGGGGTCCGGGGCTACACCTTC
TRBV11-3	13	-	-	TRBJ2-1	CASSLGRVNEQFF	TGTGCCAGCAGCTTAGGGAGGGTTAATGAGCAGTTCTTC
TRBV29-1	15	-	TRBD1	TRBJ1-1	CSVASGTGNLIEAFF	TGCAGCGTCGCCTCCGGGACAGGGAATTTAATTGAAGCTTTCTTT
TRBV5-4	14	-	-	TRBJ1-6	CASSFRVKDSPLHF	TGTGCCAGCAGCTTCCGGGTCAAAGATTCACCCCTCCACTTT
TRBV15	16	-	TRBD2	TRBJ2-3	CATSSGLASSTDTQYF	TGTGCCACCAGCAGTGGACTAGCGAGTAGCACAGATACGCAGTATTTT
TRBV27	14	-	TRBD1	TRBJ2-7	CASSLDRGTYEQYF	TGTGCCAGCAGTTTGGACAGGGGAACCTACGAGCAGTACTTC
TRBV4-1	13	once	-	TRBJ2-7	CASSQDGLYEQYF	TGCGCCAGCAGCCAAGATGGCTTATACGAGCAGTACTTC
TRBV27	17	-	TRBD2	TRBJ2-3	CASSLGRRGGRSHTQYF	TGTGCCAGCAGTTTAGGTCGGCGGGGGGGCCGGTCCCATACGCAGTATTTT
TRBV5-1	15	-	-	TRBJ2-3	CASSVRGGGTDTQYF	TGCGCCAGCAGCGTACGGGGAGGTGGCACAGATACGCAGTATTTT
TRBV18	15	medium-sized	-	TRBJ1-6	CASSPPEQANSPLHF	TGTGCCAGCTCACCACCGGAACAGGCGAATTCACCCCTCCACTTT
TRBV11-2	15	-	TRBD1	TRBJ2-7	CASSLYDRVEAEQYF	TGTGCCAGCAGCTTATACGACAGGGTTGAGGCCGAGCAGTACTTC
TRBV10-3	14	-	TRBD1	TRBJ2-7	CAANPGQGRYEQYF	TGTGCCGCTAATCCGGGACAGGGAAGATACGAGCAGTACTTC
TRBV4-2	17	-	-	TRBJ1-1	CASSQDLRTAVNTEAFF	TGTGCCAGCAGCCAAGATCTTCGGACTGCGGTCAACACTGAAGCTTTCTTT
TRBV7-9	16	-	-	TRBJ1-3	CASSLGQTFSGNTIYF	TGTGCCAGCAGCTTAGGACAGACCTTCTCTGGAAACACCATATATTTT
TRBV7-8	15	-	-	TRBJ2-5	CASSSPGGFRETQYF	TGTGCCAGCAGCTCCCCTGGGGGGTTCAGGGAGACCCAGTACTTC
TRBV24-1	19	-	TRBD2	TRBJ2-6	CATSMAFGEGSSGANVLTF	TGTGCCACCAGTATGGCCTTTGGGGAGGGTTCCTCTGGGGCCAACGTCCTGACTTTC
TRBV29-1	12	-	-	TRBJ1-2	CSVKGRAYGYTF	TGCAGCGTTAAGGGGAGGGCCTATGGCTACACCTTC
TRBV6-4	17	-	-	TRBJ2-1	CASSQSDSWSSYNEQFF	TGTGCCAGCAGTCAATCGGACAGCTGGAGCTCCTACAATGAGCAGTTCTTC
TRBV5-1	13	-	TRBD1	TRBJ2-5	CASSPGQGVTQYF	TGCGCCAGCAGCCCCGGACAGGGGGTGACCCAGTACTTC
TRBV5-1	13	few	-	TRBJ1-2	CASSSVGHYGYTF	TGCGCCAGCAGCTCCGTGGGGCACTATGGCTACACCTTC
TRBV4-2	15	-	TRBD2	TRBJ2-7	CASSQEISGGQQQYF	TGTGCCAGCAGCCAAGAAATTAGCGGGGGGCAACAGCAGTACTTC
TRBV24-1	15	-	-	TRBJ1-2	CATSDLPTGGYGYTF	TGTGCCACCAGTGATTTACCTACGGGGGGCTATGGCTACACCTTC
TRBV6-4	15	-	TRBD1	TRBJ1-6	CASSPEGGGGSPLHF	TGTGCCAGCAGCCCCGAAGGGGGCGGCGGGTCACCCCTCCACTTT
TRBV6-5	13	-	-	TRBJ1-5	CASSTQQNQPQHF	TGTGCCAGCAGTACCCAACAGAATCAGCCCCAGCATTTT
TRBV27	18	-	-	TRBJ2-1	CAVGGAGAIPPSYNEQFF	TGTGCCGTTGGGGGGGCGGGAGCGATACCCCCGTCTTACAATGAGCAGTTCTTC
TRBV29-1	13	-	TRBD1	TRBJ1-6	CSVEETGNSPLHF	TGCAGCGTTGAAGAGACAGGGAATTCACCCCTCCACTTT
TRBV3-1/TRBV3-2	11	-	-	TRBJ1-2	CASRNAVGYTF	TGTGCCAGCAGAAACGCGGTGGGCTACACCTTC
TRBV6-5	13	-	-	TRBJ1-1	CASPQGVNTEAFF	TGTGCCAGCCCGCAGGGTGTTAACACTGAAGCTTTCTTT
TRBV7-9	16	-	TRBD1	TRBJ1-2	CASSLGRQGIDYGYTF	TGTGCCAGCAGCTTAGGGAGACAGGGGATAGACTATGGCTACACCTTC
TRBV7-8	14	-	TRBD1	TRBJ2-7	CASSSPGQGSEQYF	TGTGCCAGCAGCTCTCCGGGACAGGGGTCCGAGCAGTACTTC
TRBV5-6	13	-	TRBD1	TRBJ2-7	CASSPDRAYEQYF	TGTGCCAGCAGCCCGGACAGGGCCTACGAGCAGTACTTC
TRBV3-1/TRBV3-2	15	many	TRBD2	TRBJ2-5	CASSQVSGRQETQYF	TGTGCCAGCAGCCAAGTCAGCGGGAGACAAGAGACCCAGTACTTC
TRBV7-8	15	-	-	TRBJ1-1	CASSRIHAVNTEAFF	TGTGCCAGCAGCCGTATCCATGCAGTGAACACTGAAGCTTTCTTT
TRBV11-3	13	once	-	TRBJ2-2	CASSQERTGELFF	TGTGCCAGCAGCCAGGAGCGGACCGGGGAGCTGTTTTTT
TRBV2	15	-	-	TRBJ1-3	CASSEWGGSGNTIYF	TGTGCCAGCAGTGAGTGGGGCGGCTCTGGAAACACCATATATTTT
TRBV28	15	-	TRBD1	TRBJ1-1	CASSSRQGLNTEAFF	TGTGCCAGCAGTTCAAGACAGGGGCTGAACACTGAAGCTTTCTTT
TRBV6-4	16	once	TRBD2	TRBJ2-1	CASSDSTGLEVHEQFF	TGTGCCAGCAGTGACTCTACGGGACTAGAGGTCCATGAGCAGTTCTTC
TRBV7-2	13	-	-	TRBJ2-1	CASSLDLYNEQFF	TGTGCCAGCAGCTTAGATCTGTACAATGAGCAGTTCTTC
TRBV15	14	-	-	TRBJ1-2	CATSRDQRGFGYTF	TGTGCCACCAGCAGAGATCAGCGAGGGTTTGGCTACACCTTC
TRBV27	15	-	TRBD1	TRBJ2-7	CASSPRQGWAYEQYF	TGTGCCAGCAGTCCCCGACAGGGTTGGGCCTACGAGCAGTACTTC
TRBV28	16	-	TRBD1	TRBJ1-5	CASSRTGGLGNQPQHF	TGTGCCAGCAGTAGGACAGGGGGCCTTGGCAATCAGCCCCAGCATTTT
TRBV29-1	11	once	-	TRBJ2-1	CSVETSYEQFF	TGCAGCGTTGAAACTAGCTATGAGCAGTTCTTC